This T cell receptor beta chain was retrieved from a study of blood T cell repertoires in COVID-19. Generated by immunoSEQ multiplex PCR, the TCRdb table keeps only in-frame clones and is missing some. The sample records under 60,000 clones, approximately 82% being singletons. The CDR3 spans 15 residues. Germline loops: CDR1 ENHRY, CDR2 SYGVKD. Trimming took 0 bases from V and 0 from J, leaving 6 bases between them. The specimen sequenced was peripheral blood. This receptor was taken from a man aged 55-75 years with acute or convalescent COVID-19. This chain links TRBV10-3 with TRBJ1-5; no clear D. CDR3 nucleotides: TGTGCCATCAGTGAGTCTTTTTATAGCAATCAGCCCCAGCATTTT. Translation: CAISESFYSNQPQHF.